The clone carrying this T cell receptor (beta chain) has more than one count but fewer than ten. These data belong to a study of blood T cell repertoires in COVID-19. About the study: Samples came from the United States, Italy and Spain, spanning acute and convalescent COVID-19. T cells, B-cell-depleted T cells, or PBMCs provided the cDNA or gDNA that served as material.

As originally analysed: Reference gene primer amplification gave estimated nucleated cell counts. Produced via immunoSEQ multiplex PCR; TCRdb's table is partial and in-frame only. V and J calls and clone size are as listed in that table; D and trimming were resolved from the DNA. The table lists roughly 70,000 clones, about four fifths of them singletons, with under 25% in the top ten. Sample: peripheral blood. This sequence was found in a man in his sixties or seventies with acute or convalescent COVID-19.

The CDR3 DNA reads TGCAGTGCTAGTCCCGGGACAGAGGCTTTCTTT. Protein sequence: CSASPGTEAFF. The gene calls are TRBV20-1 and TRBJ1-1; 7 bases map to TRBD1. There are 11 residues in the CDR3. V lost 3 bases to trimming and J lost 11 bases; unmatched junction nucleotides: 6. Per germline, CDR1 DFQATT and CDR2 SNEGSKA (reference sequence).